The following is a T cell receptor beta chain sequence with its context. The data originate from a study of blood T cells in healthy people across ages. PCR was performed a second time for about 7 to 11 cycles using a sample-barcoded 5' primer and a J-beta primer mix. TCRdb passed the 5' RACE reads through MiXCR, listing each CDR3 protein once. The table shows hundreds of thousands of distinct CDR3 sequences, with about 47% occurring only once. Looked up from germline, CDR1 is SEHNR and CDR2 is FQNEAQ (reference sequence). Trimming left V 1 base short and J 4 bases short, with 14 bases between. CDR3 length: 15 amino acids.

V and J are TRBV7-9 and TRBJ2-7; D unclear. The sequence was collected from a man at least 80 years old in good health. Source material: blood. The CDR3: CASSLDLLDSYEQYF. DNA of the CDR3: TGTGCCAGCAGCTTAGATCTCCTAGATTCATACGAGCAGTACTTC.